This is a list of T cell receptor beta chains from one sample in a study of cytomegalovirus exposure and HLA in healthy donors. Clones were sequenced by immunoSEQ multiplex PCR, and TCRdb holds only the in-frame ones, with some missing. The table shows about 160,000 clones, with under 90% occurring only once. The sample taken for sequencing was PBMCs. These receptor sequences come from a woman under 30 in good health and CMV-seropositive. The CDR3 runs from the conserved cysteine through the conserved F or W. A D gene is named only where the DNA matches it firmly. Where a row states a size, it is once, few, many or the class of an expanded clone; other rows omit it.

v_call,d_call,clone_size,j_call,cdr3_aa,cdr3_nt
TRBV6-1,.,.,TRBJ1-5,CASKEAGNQPQHF,TGTGCCAGCAAAGAGGCAGGCAATCAGCCCCAGCATTTT
TRBV4-2,TRBD2,once,TRBJ2-7,CASSQTTSASSYEQYF,TGTGCCAGCAGCCAAACTACTAGCGCGAGCTCCTACGAGCAGTACTTC
TRBV18,.,.,TRBJ2-5,CASSLFTSQETQYF,TGTGCCAGCTCACTATTTACTAGTCAAGAGACCCAGTACTTC
TRBV30,TRBD2,.,TRBJ2-7,CAWTSGSGYEQYF,TGTGCCTGGACTAGCGGGAGCGGCTACGAGCAGTACTTC
TRBV6-4,.,.,TRBJ2-1,CASSDSRFNNEQFF,TGTGCCAGCAGTGACTCGCGGTTCAACAATGAGCAGTTCTTC
TRBV6-6,TRBD1,.,TRBJ1-1,CASSYPADRGWPEAFF,TGTGCCAGCAGTTACCCCGCCGACAGGGGTTGGCCTGAAGCTTTCTTT
TRBV9,TRBD1,.,TRBJ1-2,CASSPQQGIYGYTF,TGTGCCAGCAGCCCACAACAGGGGATCTATGGCTACACCTTC
TRBV7-2,TRBD1,once,TRBJ2-5,CASSLAATGGTQYF,TGTGCCAGCAGCTTAGCGGCGACAGGGGGGACCCAGTACTTC
TRBV5-1,.,once,TRBJ1-1,CASSLNGQGTEAFF,TGCGCCAGCAGCTTGAATGGGCAGGGCACTGAAGCTTTCTTT
TRBV29-1,TRBD1,.,TRBJ2-7,CSVRVQGEYEQYF,TGCAGCGTTCGTGTACAGGGGGAATACGAGCAGTACTTC
TRBV6-6,TRBD1,.,TRBJ1-1,CASSHPGQKNTEAFF,TGTGCCAGCAGTCACCCGGGACAGAAGAACACTGAAGCTTTCTTT
TRBV6-5,.,.,TRBJ2-5,CASGGGGGQTQYF,TGTGCCAGCGGGGGAGGGGGGGGACAGACCCAGTACTTC
TRBV2,.,.,TRBJ2-5,CASIREETQYF,TGTGCCAGCATCCGGGAAGAGACCCAGTACTTC
TRBV30,.,few,TRBJ1-1,CAWSWAQNTEAFF,TGTGCCTGGAGTTGGGCACAGAACACTGAAGCTTTCTTT
TRBV27,TRBD1,.,TRBJ1-5,CASSLSKTGANQPQHF,TGTGCCAGCAGTTTATCGAAGACAGGGGCTAATCAGCCCCAGCATTTT
TRBV9,TRBD1,.,TRBJ2-7,CASSVGTGDSYEQYF,TGTGCCAGCAGCGTAGGGACAGGGGATTCCTACGAGCAGTACTTC
TRBV5-4,TRBD2,.,TRBJ2-1,CASSLPRAGGNEQFF,TGTGCCAGCAGCCTACCGAGGGCGGGAGGCAATGAGCAGTTCTTC